The 28 T cell receptor beta chains reported below all come from one sample, sequenced in a study of blood T cell repertoires in COVID-19. Produced via immunoSEQ multiplex PCR; TCRdb's table is partial and in-frame only. The top ten hold approximately 3% of the sample, which has approximately 120,000 clones, around 85% seen once. The specimen was peripheral blood. Receptors originate from an elderly woman with COVID-19, enrolled during active disease.

The J gene is TRBJ2-7, the V gene TRBV3-1 (or the pseudogene TRBV3-2); D might be TRBD1 (6 bases). Germline CDR1 is LGHDT and CDR2 is YNNKEL (reference sequence). The CDR3 totals 16 residues. Trimming shortened V by 7 bases and J by 3 bases, and 22 bases separated the two germline ends. The CDR3 loop reads CASTPGEDSRFYEQYF. The CDR3 nucleotides read TGTGCCAGCACCCCAGGTGAGGACAGCCGATTCTACGAGCAGTACTTC.

The J gene is TRBJ2-1, the V gene TRBV9; D perhaps matches TRBD2 (6 bases). Germline CDR1 SGDLS, CDR2 YYNGEE. Trimming stripped 0 bases from V and 6 bases from J, with 13 bases between. The CDR3 covers 15 residues. The CDR3 DNA reads as TGTGCCAGCAGCGTAGACGGGAGAACTTCCAATGAGCAGTTCTTC. This encodes CASSVDGRTSNEQFF.

The V gene is TRBV15, the J gene TRBJ1-4; unclear D gene. V was cut by 0 bases and J by 0 bases, with 5 bases left in between. The CDR3 covers 15 residues. Germline V CDR1 and CDR2: LNHNV, YYDKDF (reference sequence). CDR3 amino acids: CATSRERATNEKLFF. DNA for the CDR3: TGTGCCACCAGCAGAGAAAGAGCAACTAATGAAAAACTGTTTTTT.

The chain recombines TRBV6-5 with TRBJ2-1; TRBD1 matches 10 bases. The CDR3 is 14 residues long. The V gene end was trimmed by 6 bases and the J gene end by 7 bases; junction bases not matched to a gene: 6. The V gene's germline CDR1 is MNHEY and CDR2 SVGAGI. CDR3 DNA sequence: TGTGCCAGCAGGGGACAGGGGTCTTTTAATGAGCAGTTCTTC. This gives the protein CASRGQGSFNEQFF.

This chain links TRBV7-9 with TRBJ1-2, with D perhaps TRBD1 (5 bases). Germline V gives CDR1 SEHNR, CDR2 FQNEAQ (reference sequence). V lost 1 base and J lost 2, with 8 bases in between. CDR3 length equals 14 residues. The CDR3, as DNA: TGTGCCAGCAGCTTAGGTCAGGGCAACTATGGCTACACCTTC. This sequence encodes CASSLGQGNYGYTF.

V gene TRBV19 combines with J gene TRBJ2-3; 9 positions match TRBD1. Germline V gene sequence: CDR1 LNHDA, CDR2 SQIVND (reference sequence). Germline trimming cut 7 bases from V and 6 bases from J; bases unmatched to any gene: 11. This CDR3 contains 15 residues. The CDR3 spells CASNPRDRVWDTQYF. DNA for the CDR3: TGTGCCAGTAATCCCCGGGACAGGGTATGGGATACGCAGTATTTT.

CDR3 coding DNA: TGTGCCAGCAGTTATACAGGGGGCTACTATGGCTACACCTTC. Protein: CASSYTGGYYGYTF. V is TRBV27 and J is TRBJ1-2; 9 bases align to TRBD1. Germline CDR1 reads MNHEY; CDR2 reads SMNVEV (reference sequence). V was clipped by 4 bases and J by 3 bases; unmatched bases: 3. There are 14 residues in the CDR3.

The gene calls are TRBV9 and TRBJ1-1; 7 bases align to TRBD1. The germline V gene encodes CDR1 SGDLS and CDR2 YYNGEE. The V gene end was trimmed by 2 bases and the J gene end by 2 bases; junction bases not matched to a gene: 6. This CDR3 is 15 amino acids long. Here the CDR3 reads CASSVTGTANTEAFF. The CDR3 nucleotides read TGTGCCAGCAGCGTCACCGGGACAGCAAACACTGAAGCTTTCTTT.

The rearrangement links TRBV28 to TRBJ2-1; D not certain. The CDR3 length is 13 residues. CDR1 MDHEN and CDR2 SYDVKM come from the germline V gene. Trimming removed 6 bases from V and 7 bases from J, with 13 bases in between. In DNA form, the CDR3 reads TGTGCCAGCAGCTATAACTATCGTAATGAGCAGTTCTTC. This sequence encodes CASSYNYRNEQFF.

V usage is TRBV23-1 and J usage is TRBJ2-1; perhaps TRBD2 as D (6 bases). TRBV23-1 is an ORF for which the function is uncertain. The V end lost 2 bases, the J end lost 2 bases, and 10 bases lay between the germline ends. The CDR3 contains 15 residues. The DNA of the CDR3 is TGCGCCAGCAGTCAAGGAGCGGGCCCCTACAATGAGCAGTTCTTC. Its protein product is CASSQGAGPYNEQFF.

The chain links TRBV7-2 to TRBJ1-4; no clear D. V was trimmed by 1 base and J by 13 bases, leaving 4 bases between them. The CDR3 consists of 10 residues. The germline V gene has CDR1 SGHTA and CDR2 FQGNSA. DNA of the CDR3: TGTGCCAGCAGCTTAGTAGTACTGTTTTTT. Translated: CASSLVVLFF.

The CDR3 DNA follows: TGTGCCAGCAGTTCAGGGGTTGGGGAACTGTTTTTT. Its protein is CASSSGVGELFF. The genes are TRBV5-8 and TRBJ1-4, with D possibly being TRBD1 (6 bases). Germline-derived CDR1 and CDR2 are SGHTS and YDEGEE. The CDR3 consists of 12 residues. V lost 5 bases and J lost 12, with 14 bases in between.

The rearrangement uses TRBV18 and TRBJ2-3; weak D call: TRBD2 (5 bases). The CDR3 contains 16 residues. Germline-derived CDR1 and CDR2 are KGHSH and LQKENI. V lost 3 bases to trimming and J lost 4 bases, with 17 bases between them. CDR3: CASSPFSGAVADTQYF. The CDR3 nucleotides read TGTGCCAGCTCACCCTTTTCTGGAGCGGTTGCAGATACGCAGTATTTT.

This chain joins TRBV7-8 and TRBJ2-7, with 7 bases matching TRBD1. CDR1 is SGHVS, CDR2 FQNEAQ, per germline. CDR3 length: 11 residues. V dropped 5 bases and J dropped 13; count of bases not matched to a gene: 8. The CDR3 DNA is TGTGCCAGCAGCCTCGGGACAGAGAACTACTTC. Amino acids: CASSLGTENYF.

The rearrangement links TRBV19 to TRBJ2-7; D may be TRBD2 (6 bases). The CDR3 length is 15 residues. Trimming removed 5 bases from V and 5 bases from J, with 19 bases in between. The germline V gene has CDR1 LNHDA and CDR2 SQIVND (reference sequence). The CDR3 coding sequence is TGTGCCAGTAGTCGGGGCGGGACGGCCTCGAACGAGCAGTACTTC. As protein: CASSRGGTASNEQYF. Based on the CDR3 plus reference TRBV19 and TRBJ2-7, the full variable domain is DGGITQSPKYLFRKEGQNVTLSCEQNLNHDAMYWYRQDPGQGLRLIYYSQIVNDFQKGDIAEGYSVSREKKESFPLTVTSAQKNPTAFYLCASSRGGTASNEQYFGPGTRLTVT.

This clone was detected once. This chain joins TRBV7-2 and TRBJ2-7; D unclear. The CDR3 loop spans 12 amino acids. With 5 bases removed from V and 3 bases from J, the gap between germline ends came to 8 bases. Germline loops: CDR1 SGHTA, CDR2 FQGNSA. CDR3 amino acids: CASSLPLYEQYF. CDR3 sequence (DNA): TGTGCCAGCAGCCTACCCCTCTACGAGCAGTACTTC.

This sequence joins TRBV6-6 and TRBJ1-5; 7 bases match TRBD1. V was pared by 6 bases and J by 6 bases, with 11 bases of the junction left unmatched. The CDR3 spans 15 residues. CDR1 MNHNY and CDR2 SVGAGI come from the germline V gene (reference sequence). For the CDR3, the DNA is TGTGCCAGCAGCACCGGGACAGAGATTGTTCAGCCCCAGCATTTT. Translating gives CASSTGTEIVQPQHF.

CDR3: CASSLAEQGGNSPLHF. The CDR3 nucleotides are TGTGCCAGCAGCTTAGCTGAGCAGGGGGGTAATTCACCCCTCCACTTT. V gene TRBV7-9 combines with J gene TRBJ1-6, with 7 bases identical to TRBD1. The CDR3 has 16 amino acids. CDR1 and CDR2 (germline): SEHNR, FQNEAQ (reference sequence). The V and J ends lost 0 bases and 6 bases, in that order; junction bases with no gene match: 5. Filled out from reference TRBV7-9 and TRBJ1-6, the complete variable domain reads DTGVSQNPRHKITKRGQNVTFRCDPISEHNRLYWYRQTLGQGPEFLTYFQNEAQLEKSRLLSDRFSAERPKGSFSTLEIQRTEQGDSAMYLCASSLAEQGGNSPLHFGNGTRLTVT.

The rearrangement joins TRBV15 to TRBJ2-5; TRBD2 matches 10 bases. Unmatched junction bases numbered 7, after V lost 1 base and J lost 5 bases. CDR3 length: 16 residues. Germline V lookup: CDR1 LNHNV, CDR2 YYDKDF (reference sequence). CDR3 sequence reads: CATSRGRTSGVETQYF. The DNA for the CDR3 is TGTGCCACCAGCAGAGGCCGGACTAGCGGCGTGGAGACCCAGTACTTC.

The chain carries TRBV5-1 and TRBJ2-3; a weak D match, TRBD2 (6 bases). V lost 2 bases to trimming and J lost 2 bases, with 9 bases between them. The CDR3 spans 14 residues. Germline V lookup: CDR1 SGHRS, CDR2 YFSETQ. CDR3 coding DNA: TGCGCCAGCAGCTTCGGCGGGAACACAGATACGCAGTATTTT. Amino acid sequence: CASSFGGNTDTQYF. Full variable domain (rest looked up from reference TRBV5-1 and TRBJ2-3): KAGVTQTPRYLIKTRGQQVTLSCSPISGHRSVSWYQQTPGQGLQFLFEYFSETQRNKGNFPGRFSGRQFSNSRSEMNVSTLELGDSALYLCASSFGGNTDTQYFGPGTRLTVL.

V is TRBV7-2 and J is TRBJ1-5; D is possibly TRBD1 (6 bases). Germline V CDR1 and CDR2: SGHTA, FQGNSA. CDR3 length: 14 amino acids. V was pared by 5 bases and J by 3 bases, with 11 bases between. In nucleotides, the CDR3 is TGTGCCAGCAGCCCACAGGGATTCAATCAGCCCCAGCATTTT. Amino acids: CASSPQGFNQPQHF.

This chain uses TRBV6-5 with TRBJ2-1; perhaps TRBD2 as D (5 bases). Trimming pared 2 bases from V and 4 bases from J, leaving 12 bases between. From germline, CDR1 is MNHEY and CDR2 SVGAGI. The length of the CDR3 is 15 residues. This CDR3 reads CASSYPGSGYNEQFF. CDR3 nucleotides: TGTGCCAGCAGTTACCCGGGCAGCGGATACAATGAGCAGTTCTTC.

This clone was recorded many times. CDR3 sequence: CASSQGTSGSSRGDEQFF. In nucleotides, the CDR3 is TGTGCCAGCAGCCAAGGGACTAGCGGGAGTTCTCGCGGTGATGAGCAGTTCTTC. The chain couples TRBV4-2 to TRBJ2-1, with 13 bases fitting TRBD2. CDR3 size: 18 residues. CDR1 and CDR2 (germline): LGHNA, YNFKEQ. V gave up 1 base and J gave up 8 bases; unmatched junction bases: 11.

CDR3 residues: CASSPTASYEQYF. The CDR3 DNA follows: TGTGCCAGCTCGCCGACAGCTTCCTACGAGCAGTACTTC. V gene TRBV25-1 combines with J gene TRBJ2-7; the D gene is possibly TRBD1 (5 bases). Germline values: CDR1 MGHDK, CDR2 SYGVNS. The V gene lost 8 bases and the J gene lost 1 base, with 12 bases spanning the gap. The CDR3 is 13 residues long.

The chain employs TRBV12-3 or TRBV12-4 and TRBJ1-5; no firm D call. The CDR3 has 13 residues. The V end lost 5 bases, the J end lost 4 bases, and 9 bases lay between the germline ends. CDR3 nucleotides: TGTGCCAGCAGTCCTCAGGTTAATCAGCCCCAGCATTTT. The encoded protein is CASSPQVNQPQHF.

The V and J genes are TRBV6-5 and TRBJ2-1; D possibly corresponds to TRBD2 (5 bases). This CDR3 has 15 amino acids. Trimming shortened V by 6 bases and J by 9 bases, and 21 bases separated the two germline ends. Germline V gene data show CDR1 as MNHEY and CDR2 as SVGAGI. CDR3 DNA sequence: TGTGCCAGCAGCCAAACGGCTGCGGGCACCAGTGAGCAGTTCTTC. It specifies CASSQTAAGTSEQFF.

A note on this clone: The sample carries other DNA sequences with the same CDR3. The genes are TRBV9 and TRBJ2-2; 10 bases match TRBD2. Unmatched junction bases numbered 0, after V lost 0 bases and J lost 1 base. The germline V gene encodes CDR1 SGDLS and CDR2 YYNGEE. The CDR3 is 16 amino acids. CDR3 loop: CASSVGTSGNTGELFF. The DNA of the CDR3 is TGTGCCAGCAGCGTAGGGACTAGCGGGAACACCGGGGAGCTGTTTTTT.

This chain uses TRBV7-9 with TRBJ1-5; possible D gene TRBD1, 5 bases. Between the trimmed V and J ends, which lost 11 bases and 5 bases, there was a span of 16 bases. Germline values: CDR1 SEHNR, CDR2 FQNEAQ (reference sequence). CDR3 size: 13 residues. DNA of the CDR3: TGTGCCCTCACCGGAGGGGACGATCAGCCCCAGCATTTT. The encoded protein is CALTGGDDQPQHF.